This TCR beta chain was obtained from a study of human T cells and chemical hapten exposure. Study outcomes and limitations: PT1 expanded TCR counts correlated positively with patch test score.

Note on this clonotype: Antigen: not known.

The CDR3 length is 21 residues. CDR1 SNHLY and CDR2 FYNNEI come from the germline V gene. The germline V and J ends were trimmed by 3 bases and 0 bases, with 27 bases remaining between them. TCRdb reanalysed the RACE reads using MiXCR and keeps one entry per CDR3 protein. The sample consists of some 340,000 distinct CDR3 sequences, approximately 6.9% of them appearing once. The time point: patch test 1, 2 weeks after DPC sensitization. Treatment indicated: therapeutic diphenylcyclopropenone sensitization with weekly scalp DPC. The sequences come from whole blood, collected in connection with sensitization to the hapten diphenylcyclopropenone (DPC). The sequence was obtained from a woman aged 18-35 years with alopecia areata. Some clones in this sample may be carry-over from other donors' samples. V usage is TRBV2 and J usage is TRBJ2-4, with D possibly being TRBD1 (5 bases). CDR3 bases: TGTGCCAGCAGTGAGGTGGGGCCCAGGTCCGGAACCCTACTAGCCAAAAACATTCAGTACTTC. Protein: CASSEVGPRSGTLLAKNIQYF.